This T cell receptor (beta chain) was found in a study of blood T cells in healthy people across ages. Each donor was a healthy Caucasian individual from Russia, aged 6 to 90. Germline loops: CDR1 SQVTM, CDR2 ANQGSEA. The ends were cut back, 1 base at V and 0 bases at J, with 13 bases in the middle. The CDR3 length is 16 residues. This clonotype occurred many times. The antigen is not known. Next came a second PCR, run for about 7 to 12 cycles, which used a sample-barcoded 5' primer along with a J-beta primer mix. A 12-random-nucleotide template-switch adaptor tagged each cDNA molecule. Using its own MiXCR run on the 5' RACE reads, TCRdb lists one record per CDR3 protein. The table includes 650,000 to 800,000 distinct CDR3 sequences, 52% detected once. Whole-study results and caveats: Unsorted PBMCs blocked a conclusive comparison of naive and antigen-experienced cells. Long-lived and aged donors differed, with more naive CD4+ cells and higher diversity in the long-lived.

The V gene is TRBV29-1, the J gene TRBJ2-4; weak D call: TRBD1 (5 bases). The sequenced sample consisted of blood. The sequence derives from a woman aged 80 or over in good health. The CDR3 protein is CSVEGGGMLAKNIQYF. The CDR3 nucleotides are TGCAGCGTTGAAGGGGGCGGCATGCTAGCCAAAAACATTCAGTACTTC.